One sample yielded the 20 T cell receptor beta chains listed below, sequenced in a study of blood T cell repertoires in COVID-19. Sequencing used immunoSEQ multiplex PCR; TCRdb keeps in-frame clones, though not all of them. The sample comprises 150,000 to 200,000 clones, 93% of which are singletons, and roughly 1.9% rests with the top ten. Input material: peripheral blood. The receptor set was obtained from a woman aged 55-69 years with COVID-19, enrolled during active disease.

V gene TRBV27 combines with J gene TRBJ1-5; no reliable D call. From germline, CDR1 is MNHEY and CDR2 SMNVEV (reference sequence). CDR3 length equals 15 residues. V was trimmed by 0 bases and J by 3 bases, leaving 9 bases between them. Here the CDR3 DNA reads TGTGCCAGCAGTTTATCAGTGACACTCAATCAGCCCCAGCATTTT. Translated: CASSLSVTLNQPQHF.

This clone occurred once. The chain recombines TRBV19 with TRBJ1-5, with D possibly being TRBD1 (5 bases). V was trimmed by 2 bases and J by 7 bases, leaving 12 bases between them. The CDR3 runs to 14 residues. CDR1 is LNHDA, CDR2 SQIVND, per germline (reference sequence). This chain's CDR3 is CASSILGVHQPQHF. DNA for the CDR3: TGTGCCAGTAGTATACTAGGGGTCCACCAGCCCCAGCATTTT. The full variable domain, its missing parts supplied by reference TRBV19 and TRBJ1-5, is DGGITQSPKYLFRKEGQNVTLSCEQNLNHDAMYWYRQDPGQGLRLIYYSQIVNDFQKGDIAEGYSVSREKKESFPLTVTSAQKNPTAFYLCASSILGVHQPQHFGDGTRLSIL.

The chain employs TRBV12-5 and TRBJ2-1, with D tentatively TRBD1 (6 bases). This CDR3 contains 13 residues. The V gene lost 5 bases and the J gene lost 3 bases, with 8 bases spanning the gap. CDR1 is LGHNT and CDR2 is FRNRAP in the germline V gene. Written as DNA, the CDR3 is TGTGCTAGTGGTCTGGACAGCTACAATGAGCAGTTCTTC. As protein: CASGLDSYNEQFF.

The rearrangement uses TRBV5-1 and TRBJ1-2, with 7 positions matching TRBD1. The V and J ends lost 4 bases and 2 bases, in that order; junction bases with no gene match: 8. The length of the CDR3 is 15 residues. CDR1 and CDR2 (germline): SGHRS, YFSETQ. The CDR3 is CASSPSTGRNYGYTF. As DNA, the CDR3 is TGCGCCAGCAGCCCGTCGACAGGGCGAAACTATGGCTACACCTTC. The full variable domain, completed using reference TRBV5-1 and TRBJ1-2, is KAGVTQTPRYLIKTRGQQVTLSCSPISGHRSVSWYQQTPGQGLQFLFEYFSETQRNKGNFPGRFSGRQFSNSRSEMNVSTLELGDSALYLCASSPSTGRNYGYTFGSGTRLTVV.

J is TRBJ1-4 and V is TRBV2; a possible D gene is TRBD1 (5 bases). The CDR3 runs 14 residues. Trimming removed 8 bases at V and 8 bases at J, with 18 bases between. Germline assignment: CDR1 SNHLY and CDR2 FYNNEI. The CDR3, as DNA: TGTGCCAGCGGAAGTGGAGCGAAGGGGGAAAAACTGTTTTTT. Translating it yields CASGSGAKGEKLFF.

The chain carries TRBV15 and TRBJ2-5; 8 bases agree with TRBD2. V was clipped by 3 bases and J by 4 bases; unmatched bases: 10. CDR1 is LNHNV, CDR2 YYDKDF, per germline (reference sequence). This CDR3 spans 16 amino acids. The CDR3 DNA reads TGTGCCACCAGCAGCCCCTGGTCGGGGGGGCTAGAGACCCAGTACTTC. Encoded protein: CATSSPWSGGLETQYF.

CDR3 sequence reads: CASSLWDRSYEQYF. Here the CDR3 DNA reads TGTGCCAGCAGCCTCTGGGACAGATCCTACGAGCAGTACTTC. The genes are TRBV11-2 and TRBJ2-7; 7 bases agree with TRBD1. Germline trimming cut 5 bases from V and 1 base from J; bases unmatched to any gene: 5. This CDR3 has 14 residues. In germline, CDR1 is SGHAT, CDR2 FQNNGV.

The J gene is TRBJ2-2, the V gene TRBV11-3; 10 positions match TRBD2. The V segment lost 5 bases and the J segment 0 bases; nucleotides outside the gene matches: 3. Germline CDR1 and CDR2: SGHNT and YENEEA. The CDR3 length is 16 residues. DNA of the CDR3: TGTGCCAGCAGCATTAGCGGGGGGCCGAACACCGGGGAGCTGTTTTTT. The encoded protein is CASSISGGPNTGELFF.

The chain combines TRBV7-9 with TRBJ2-5, with 12 bases matching TRBD2. Trimming removed 5 bases from V and 2 bases from J; junction bases left unmatched: 3. Germline V CDR1 and CDR2: SEHNR, FQNEAQ (reference sequence). The CDR3 runs to 15 residues. In DNA, the CDR3 is TGTGCCAGCAGCCCCGGACTAGCGGGACAAGAGACCCAGTACTTC. It is translated as CASSPGLAGQETQYF.

The V call is TRBV15, the J call TRBJ2-2; D is unresolved. From germline, CDR1 is LNHNV and CDR2 YYDKDF (reference sequence). Trimming removed 5 bases from V and 3 bases from J, with 7 bases in between. The CDR3 is made up of 13 amino acids. CDR3 residues: CATSPRYTGELFF. CDR3 bases: TGTGCCACCAGCCCCAGATACACCGGGGAGCTGTTTTTT.

This sequence joins TRBV27 and TRBJ1-2; D unclear. The V end lost 3 bases, the J end lost 0 bases, and 20 bases lay between the germline ends. CDR1 and CDR2 (germline): MNHEY, SMNVEV (reference sequence). There are 18 residues in the CDR3. The CDR3 nucleotides are TGTGCCAGCAGTTTGAGACGTCAGAGAGGAGCGCCTAACTATGGCTACACCTTC. Translation: CASSLRRQRGAPNYGYTF.

This clone occurred once. The chain combines TRBV27 with TRBJ1-2, with D possibly being TRBD1 (5 bases). With 3 bases removed from V and 4 bases from J, the gap between germline ends came to 9 bases. The CDR3 sequence is 13 residues long. Germline CDR1 MNHEY, CDR2 SMNVEV (reference sequence). CDR3 residues: CASSFPRAYGYTF. In nucleotides, the CDR3 is TGTGCCAGCAGTTTCCCCAGGGCCTATGGCTACACCTTC.

There are many counts of this clone. The V and J genes are TRBV9 and TRBJ1-3; D perhaps matches TRBD1 (6 bases). Trimming cost V 4 bases and J 5 bases, with 19 bases left between them. Germline V gene sequence: CDR1 SGDLS, CDR2 YYNGEE. CDR3 length equals 16 residues. The CDR3 here is CASSPITGKERNTIYF. In DNA form, the CDR3 reads TGTGCCAGCAGCCCTATTACAGGGAAAGAAAGAAACACCATATATTTT.

The chain has TRBV7-9 and TRBJ2-4, with D possibly being TRBD1 (5 bases). The CDR3 consists of 18 residues. Between the trimmed V and J ends, which lost 2 bases and 1 base, there was a span of 18 bases. CDR1 SEHNR and CDR2 FQNEAQ come from the germline V gene (reference sequence). The CDR3 loop is CASSLSWGRMGAKNIQYF. Written as DNA, the CDR3 is TGTGCCAGCAGCTTAAGTTGGGGCAGGATGGGGGCCAAAAACATTCAGTACTTC.

J is TRBJ1-1 and V is TRBV19, with TRBD1 matching 9 bases. V lost 7 bases, J lost 0 bases, and 6 bases stayed unmatched. The CDR3 is made up of 15 amino acids. The germline gives CDR1 LNHDA, CDR2 SQIVND (reference sequence). This CDR3 is CASNPGTGMNTEAFF. DNA for the CDR3: TGTGCCAGTAACCCCGGGACAGGGATGAACACTGAAGCTTTCTTT.

The chain has TRBV10-3 and TRBJ2-1; 9 positions agree with TRBD1. Germline values: CDR1 ENHRY, CDR2 SYGVKD. The CDR3 length is 15 residues. Germline trimming cut 4 bases from V and 1 base from J; bases unmatched to any gene: 2. The chain's CDR3 is CAISAGTGSYNEQFF. CDR3 sequence (DNA): TGTGCCATCAGTGCTGGGACAGGGTCCTACAATGAGCAGTTCTTC.

The gene calls are TRBV7-2 and TRBJ2-6; D call uncertain. Trimming stripped 5 bases from V and 0 bases from J, with 8 bases between. The CDR3 is made up of 15 amino acids. CDR1 and CDR2 (germline): SGHTA, FQGNSA. This CDR3 reads CASSPDYSGANVLTF. Written as DNA, the CDR3 is TGTGCCAGCAGCCCAGATTACTCTGGGGCCAACGTCCTGACTTTC. The full variable domain, its missing parts supplied by reference TRBV7-2 and TRBJ2-6, is GAGVSQSPSNKVTEKGKDVELRCDPISGHTALYWYRQSLGQGLEFLIYFQGNSAPDKSGLPSDRFSAERTGGSVSTLTIQRTQQEDSAVYLCASSPDYSGANVLTFGAGSRLTVL.

The chain uses TRBV7-9 and TRBJ1-5; possible D gene TRBD1, 5 bases. In germline, CDR1 is SEHNR, CDR2 FQNEAQ (reference sequence). This CDR3 comprises 15 residues. Trimming removed 5 bases from V and 6 bases from J, with 17 bases in between. CDR3 sequence (DNA): TGTGCCAGCAGCGGCACCGGGGGGACTGGTCAGCCCCAGCATTTT. Translating it yields CASSGTGGTGQPQHF.

Only one count was recorded for this clone. The chain joins TRBV2 to TRBJ1-6, with 9 positions matching TRBD1. V dropped 5 bases and J dropped 6; count of bases not matched to a gene: 5. The CDR3 has 15 residues. Germline CDR1 SNHLY, CDR2 FYNNEI. As DNA, the CDR3 is TGTGCCAGCAGTACCGACAGGGGGAGTAATTCACCCCTCCACTTT. Translated: CASSTDRGSNSPLHF.

A single count supports this clone. The V and J genes are TRBV5-6 and TRBJ1-6; TRBD1 is a possible D gene (5 bases). The V end was cut by 0 bases, the J end by 7 bases, with 11 bases between. Per germline, CDR1 SGHDT and CDR2 YYEEEE. The CDR3 loop spans 15 amino acids. The CDR3 DNA reads TGTGCCAGCAGCTTGGTAAGGGGTTGGAATTCACCCCTCCACTTT. Translation gives CASSLVRGWNSPLHF. Looking up the rest from reference TRBV5-6 and TRBJ1-6 gives the full variable domain: DAGVTQSPTHLIKTRGQQVTLRCSPKSGHDTVSWYQQALGQGPQFIFQYYEEEERQRGNFPDRFSGHQFPNYSSELNVNALLLGDSALYLCASSLVRGWNSPLHFGNGTRLTVT.